This T cell receptor beta chain was obtained from a study of T-cell reconstitution after alpha-beta-depleted transplantation in children. Only a few counts were recorded for this clonotype. As yet, its antigen is unknown. J gave up 3 bases and V 5 bases, and 8 bases lay outside the gene matches. This CDR3 spans 15 amino acids. Germline CDR1 reads MNHNS; CDR2 reads SASEGT. Study outcomes and limitations: Counts and diversity of T cells one year after transplant came mostly from newly produced T cells. Surviving thymic progenitors and recipient T cells were the source of high TCRbeta diversity at day 60 in some patients. Reportedly, only several hundred clones from non-depleted graft cells drove alpha-beta T-cell counts at about two months.

Preparing the TCRbeta library involved the use of unique molecular identifiers. TCRdb called the PCR reads again in MiXCR, with one record for every CDR3 protein. The table includes 300,000 to 350,000 distinct CDR3 sequences, roughly 25% detected once. This specimen consisted of PBMCs, mostly from graft donor cells, obtained 180 days after TCRalphabeta/CD19-depleted stem cell transplant. The sequence was obtained from a male patient aged 10 to 17 who had a stem cell transplant for acute lymphoblastic leukemia, so the T cells may come from the graft donor. V gene TRBV6-1 combines with J gene TRBJ2-7, with TRBD1 identical over 9 bases. CDR3 DNA sequence: TGTGCCAGCAGTAAACAGGGGGCACGGGGCTACGAGCAGTACTTC. Translated, it gives CASSKQGARGYEQYF.